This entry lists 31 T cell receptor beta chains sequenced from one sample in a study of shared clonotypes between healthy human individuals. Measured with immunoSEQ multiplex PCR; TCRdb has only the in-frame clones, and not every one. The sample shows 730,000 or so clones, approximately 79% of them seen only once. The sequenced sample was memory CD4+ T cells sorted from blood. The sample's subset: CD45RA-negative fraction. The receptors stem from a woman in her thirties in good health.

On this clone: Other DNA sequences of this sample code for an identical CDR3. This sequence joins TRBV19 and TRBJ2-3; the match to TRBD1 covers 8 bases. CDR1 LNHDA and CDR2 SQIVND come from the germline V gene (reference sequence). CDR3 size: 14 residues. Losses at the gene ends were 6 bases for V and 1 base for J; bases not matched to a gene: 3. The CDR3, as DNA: TGTGCCAGTAGCCCGGGACAGGGCACAGATACGCAGTATTTT. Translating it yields CASSPGQGTDTQYF.

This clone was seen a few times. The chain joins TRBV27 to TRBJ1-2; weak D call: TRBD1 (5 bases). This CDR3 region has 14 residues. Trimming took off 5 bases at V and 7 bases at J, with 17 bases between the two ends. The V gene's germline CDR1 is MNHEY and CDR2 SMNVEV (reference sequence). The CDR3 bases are TGTGCCAGCAGTCGCCACGAGGGGACGTCTGGCTACACCTTC. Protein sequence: CASSRHEGTSGYTF.

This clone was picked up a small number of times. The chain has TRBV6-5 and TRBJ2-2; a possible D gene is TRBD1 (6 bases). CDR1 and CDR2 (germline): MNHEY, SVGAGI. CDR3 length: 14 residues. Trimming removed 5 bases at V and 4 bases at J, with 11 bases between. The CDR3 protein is CASSLDRFTGELFF. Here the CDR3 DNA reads TGTGCCAGCAGTCTTGACAGGTTCACCGGGGAGCTGTTTTTT.

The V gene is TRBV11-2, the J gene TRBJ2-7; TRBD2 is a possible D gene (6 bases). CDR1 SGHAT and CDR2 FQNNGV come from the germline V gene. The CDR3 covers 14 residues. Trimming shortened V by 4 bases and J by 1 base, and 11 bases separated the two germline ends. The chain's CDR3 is CASSSGTHSYEQYF. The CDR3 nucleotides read TGTGCCAGCAGCTCCGGGACTCATTCCTACGAGCAGTACTTC.

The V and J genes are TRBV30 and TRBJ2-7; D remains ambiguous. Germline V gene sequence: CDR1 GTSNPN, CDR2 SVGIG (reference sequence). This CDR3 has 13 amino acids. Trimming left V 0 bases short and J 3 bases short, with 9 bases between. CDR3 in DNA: TGTGCCTGGAGTGTAATTCGTGGCTACGAGCAGTACTTC. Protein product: CAWSVIRGYEQYF. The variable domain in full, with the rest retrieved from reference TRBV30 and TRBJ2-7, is SQTIHQWPATLVQPVGSPLSLECTVEGTSNPNLYWYRQAAGRGLQLLFYSVGIGQISSEVPQNLSASRPQDRQFILSSKKLLLSDSGFYLCAWSVIRGYEQYFGPGTRLTVT.

CDR3 sequence: CASSLAGGARTAETQYF. The CDR3 DNA reads as TGTGCCAGCAGCTTGGCCGGGGGAGCAAGGACAGCAGAGACCCAGTACTTC. V is TRBV5-6 and J is TRBJ2-5; either TRBD1 or TRBD2 may supply D (6 bases each). This CDR3 is built from 17 residues. Between the trimmed V and J ends, which lost 0 bases and 4 bases, there was a span of 19 bases. Germline V gene sequence: CDR1 SGHDT, CDR2 YYEEEE. Supplemented by reference TRBV5-6 and TRBJ2-5, the full variable domain reads DAGVTQSPTHLIKTRGQQVTLRCSPKSGHDTVSWYQQALGQGPQFIFQYYEEEERQRGNFPDRFSGHQFPNYSSELNVNALLLGDSALYLCASSLAGGARTAETQYFGPGTRLLVL.

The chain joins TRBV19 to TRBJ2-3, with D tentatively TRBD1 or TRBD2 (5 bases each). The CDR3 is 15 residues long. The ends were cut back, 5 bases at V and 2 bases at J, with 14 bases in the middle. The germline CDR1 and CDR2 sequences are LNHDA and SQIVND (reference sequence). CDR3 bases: TGTGCCAGTAGTCAAGGGACCCAATTCACAGATACGCAGTATTTT. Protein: CASSQGTQFTDTQYF.

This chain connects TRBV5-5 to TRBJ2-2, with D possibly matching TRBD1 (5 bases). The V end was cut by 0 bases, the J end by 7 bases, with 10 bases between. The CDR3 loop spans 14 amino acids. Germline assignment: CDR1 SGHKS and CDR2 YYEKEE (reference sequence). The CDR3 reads CASSLDPGNGELFF. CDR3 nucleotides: TGTGCCAGCAGCTTGGATCCAGGGAACGGGGAGCTGTTTTTT.

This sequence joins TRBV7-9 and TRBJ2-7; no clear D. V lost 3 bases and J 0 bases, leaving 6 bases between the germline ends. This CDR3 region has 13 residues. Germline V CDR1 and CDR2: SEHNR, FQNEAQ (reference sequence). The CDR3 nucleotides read TGTGCCAGCAGCTTCCCCAACTCCTACGAGCAGTACTTC. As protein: CASSFPNSYEQYF.

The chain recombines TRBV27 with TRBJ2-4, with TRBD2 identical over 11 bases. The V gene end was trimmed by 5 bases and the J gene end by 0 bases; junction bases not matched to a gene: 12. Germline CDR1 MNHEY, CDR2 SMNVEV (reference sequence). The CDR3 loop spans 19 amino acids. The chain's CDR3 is CASSPGLAEINIAKNIQYF. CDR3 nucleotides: TGTGCCAGCAGTCCGGGACTAGCGGAAATTAATATAGCCAAAAACATTCAGTACTTC.

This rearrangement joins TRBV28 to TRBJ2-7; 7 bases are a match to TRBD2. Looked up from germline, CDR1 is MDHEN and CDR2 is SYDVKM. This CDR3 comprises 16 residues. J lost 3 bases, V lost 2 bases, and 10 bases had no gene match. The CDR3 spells CASSLLSGTKYYEQYF. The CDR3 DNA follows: TGTGCCAGCAGTTTACTGTCTGGGACTAAGTACTACGAGCAGTACTTC.

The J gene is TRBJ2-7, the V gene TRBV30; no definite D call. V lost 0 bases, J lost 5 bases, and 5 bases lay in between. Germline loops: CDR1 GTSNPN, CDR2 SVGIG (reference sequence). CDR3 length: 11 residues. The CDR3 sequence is CAWSVRDEQYF. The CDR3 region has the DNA TGTGCCTGGAGTGTACGGGACGAGCAGTACTTC.

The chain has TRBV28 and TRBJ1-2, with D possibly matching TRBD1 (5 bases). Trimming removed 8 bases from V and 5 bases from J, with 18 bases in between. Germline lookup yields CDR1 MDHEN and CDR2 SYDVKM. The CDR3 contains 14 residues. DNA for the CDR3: TGTGCCAGCGCCCTGGAGGGGTTGTCTTATGGCTACACCTTC. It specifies CASALEGLSYGYTF.

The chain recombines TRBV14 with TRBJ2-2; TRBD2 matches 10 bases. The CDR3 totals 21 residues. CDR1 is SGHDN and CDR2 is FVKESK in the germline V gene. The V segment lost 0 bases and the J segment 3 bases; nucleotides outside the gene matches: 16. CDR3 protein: CASSQELPGGLAPGYTGELFF. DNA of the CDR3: TGTGCCAGCAGCCAAGAATTGCCAGGGGGACTAGCGCCTGGGTACACCGGGGAGCTGTTTTTT. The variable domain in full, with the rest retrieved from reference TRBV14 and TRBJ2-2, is EAGVTQFPSHSVIEKGQTVTLRCDPISGHDNLYWYRRVMGKEIKFLLHFVKESKQDESGMPNNRFLAERTGGTYSTLKVQPAELEDSGVYFCASSQELPGGLAPGYTGELFFGEGSRLTVL.

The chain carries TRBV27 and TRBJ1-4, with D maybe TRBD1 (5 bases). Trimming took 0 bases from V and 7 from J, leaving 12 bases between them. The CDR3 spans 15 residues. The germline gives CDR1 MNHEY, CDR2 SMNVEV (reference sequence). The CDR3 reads CASSLSGGVPEKLFF. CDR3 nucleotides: TGTGCCAGCAGTTTATCGGGGGGGGTACCTGAAAAACTGTTTTTT.

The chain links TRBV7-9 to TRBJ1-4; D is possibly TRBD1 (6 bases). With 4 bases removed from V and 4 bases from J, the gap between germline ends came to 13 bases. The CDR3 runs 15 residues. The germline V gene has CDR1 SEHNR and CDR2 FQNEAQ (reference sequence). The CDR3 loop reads CASSSQGQRNEKLFF. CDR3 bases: TGTGCCAGCAGCTCACAGGGCCAGCGTAATGAAAAACTGTTTTTT.

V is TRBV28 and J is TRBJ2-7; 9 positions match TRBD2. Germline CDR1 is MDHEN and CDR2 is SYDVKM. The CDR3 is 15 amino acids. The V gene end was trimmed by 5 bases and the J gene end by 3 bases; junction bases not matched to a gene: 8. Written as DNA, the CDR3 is TGTGCCAGCAGTCAACAGACTAGCGGTTACTACGAGCAGTACTTC. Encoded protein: CASSQQTSGYYEQYF.

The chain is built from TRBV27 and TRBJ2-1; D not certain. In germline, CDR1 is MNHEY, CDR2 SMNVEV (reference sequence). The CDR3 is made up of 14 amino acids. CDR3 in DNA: TGTGTACCTCCTTTGGGGTTTTCCTACAATGAGCAGTTCTTC. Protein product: CVPPLGFSYNEQFF.

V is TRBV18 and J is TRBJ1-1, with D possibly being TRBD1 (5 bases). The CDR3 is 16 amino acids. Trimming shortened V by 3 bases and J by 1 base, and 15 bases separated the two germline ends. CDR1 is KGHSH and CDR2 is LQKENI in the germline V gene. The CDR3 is CASSPPGGSKNTEAFF. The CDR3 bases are TGTGCCAGCTCACCGCCGGGGGGATCGAAGAACACTGAAGCTTTCTTT.

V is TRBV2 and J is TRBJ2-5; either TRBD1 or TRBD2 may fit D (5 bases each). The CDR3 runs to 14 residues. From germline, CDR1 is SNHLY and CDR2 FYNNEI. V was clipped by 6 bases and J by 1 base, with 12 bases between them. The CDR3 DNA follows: TGTGCCAGCAGGGGGGACGCCGGCCAAGAGACCCAGTACTTC. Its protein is CASRGDAGQETQYF.

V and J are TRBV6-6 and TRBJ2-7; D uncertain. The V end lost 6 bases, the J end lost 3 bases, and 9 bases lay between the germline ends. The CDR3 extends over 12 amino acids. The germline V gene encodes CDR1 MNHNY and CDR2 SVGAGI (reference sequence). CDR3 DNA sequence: TGTGCCAGCAGCTGGACGGGCTACGAGCAGTACTTC. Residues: CASSWTGYEQYF.

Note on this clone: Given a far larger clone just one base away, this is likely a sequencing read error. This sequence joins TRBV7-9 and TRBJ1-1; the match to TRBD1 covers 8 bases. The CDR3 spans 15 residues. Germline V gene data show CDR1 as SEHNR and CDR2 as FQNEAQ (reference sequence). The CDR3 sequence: CASSVMRQGSTEVFF. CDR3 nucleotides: TGTGCCAGCAGCGTAATGAGACAGGGGAGCACTGAAGTTTTCTTT.

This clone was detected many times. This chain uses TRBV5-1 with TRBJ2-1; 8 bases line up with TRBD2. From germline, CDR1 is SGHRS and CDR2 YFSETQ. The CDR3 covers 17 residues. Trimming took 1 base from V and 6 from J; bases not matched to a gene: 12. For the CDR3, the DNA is TGCGCCAGCAGCTTGACCCTGGGAGCGGGAGCTCTCAATGAGCAGTTCTTC. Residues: CASSLTLGAGALNEQFF. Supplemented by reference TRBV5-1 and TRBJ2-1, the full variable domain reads KAGVTQTPRYLIKTRGQQVTLSCSPISGHRSVSWYQQTPGQGLQFLFEYFSETQRNKGNFPGRFSGRQFSNSRSEMNVSTLELGDSALYLCASSLTLGAGALNEQFFGPGTRLTVL.

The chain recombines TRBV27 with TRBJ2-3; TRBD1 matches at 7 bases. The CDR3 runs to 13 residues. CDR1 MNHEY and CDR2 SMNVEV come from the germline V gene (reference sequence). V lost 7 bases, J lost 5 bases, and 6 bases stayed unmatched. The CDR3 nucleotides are TGTGCCAGCAAGATTGCAGGGGGAGATACGCAGTATTTT. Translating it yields CASKIAGGDTQYF.

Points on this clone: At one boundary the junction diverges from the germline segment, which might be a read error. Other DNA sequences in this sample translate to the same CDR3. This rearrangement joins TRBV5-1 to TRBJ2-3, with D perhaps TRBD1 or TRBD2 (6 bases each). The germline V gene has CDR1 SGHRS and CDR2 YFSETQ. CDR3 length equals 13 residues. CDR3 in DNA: TGCGCCAGCAGCTTCGGGGGCACGGATACGCAGTATTTT. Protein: CASSFGGTDTQYF.

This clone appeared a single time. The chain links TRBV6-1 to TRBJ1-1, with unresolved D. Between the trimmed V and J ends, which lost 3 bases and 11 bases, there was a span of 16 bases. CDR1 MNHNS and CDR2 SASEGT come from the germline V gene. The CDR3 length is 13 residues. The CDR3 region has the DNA TGTGCCAGCAGTGATCGGGGATGGGTGTCGGCTTTCTTT. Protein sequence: CASSDRGWVSAFF.

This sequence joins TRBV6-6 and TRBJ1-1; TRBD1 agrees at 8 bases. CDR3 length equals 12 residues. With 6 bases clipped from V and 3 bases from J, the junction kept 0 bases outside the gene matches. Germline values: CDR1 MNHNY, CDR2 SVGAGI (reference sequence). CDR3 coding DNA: TGTGCCAGCAGGACAGGGGACACTGAAGCTTTCTTT. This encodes CASRTGDTEAFF.

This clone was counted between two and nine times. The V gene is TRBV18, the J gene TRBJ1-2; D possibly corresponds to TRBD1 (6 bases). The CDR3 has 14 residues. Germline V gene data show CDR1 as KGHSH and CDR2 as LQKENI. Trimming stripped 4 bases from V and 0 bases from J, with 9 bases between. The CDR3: CASSLQGANYGYTF. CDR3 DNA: TGTGCCAGCTCACTACAGGGAGCTAACTATGGCTACACCTTC.

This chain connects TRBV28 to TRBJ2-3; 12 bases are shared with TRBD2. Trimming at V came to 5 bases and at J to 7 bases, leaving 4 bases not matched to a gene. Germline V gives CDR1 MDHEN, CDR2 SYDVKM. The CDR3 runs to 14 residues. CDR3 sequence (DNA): TGTGCCAGCAGTAGACTAGCGGGAGCCAATACGCAGTATTTT. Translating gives CASSRLAGANTQYF.

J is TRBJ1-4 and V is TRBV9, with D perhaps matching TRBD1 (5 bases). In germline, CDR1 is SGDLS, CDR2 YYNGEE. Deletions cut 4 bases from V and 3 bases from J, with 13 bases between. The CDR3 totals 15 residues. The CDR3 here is CASSPRGRANEKLFF. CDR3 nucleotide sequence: TGTGCCAGCAGCCCTAGGGGAAGGGCTAATGAAAAACTGTTTTTT.

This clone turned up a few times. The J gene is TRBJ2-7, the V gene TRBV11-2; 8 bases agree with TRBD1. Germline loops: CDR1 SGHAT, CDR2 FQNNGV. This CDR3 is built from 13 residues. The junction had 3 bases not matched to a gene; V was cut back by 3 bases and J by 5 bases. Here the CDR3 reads CASSFDRGNEQYF. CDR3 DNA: TGTGCCAGCAGCTTCGACAGGGGCAACGAGCAGTACTTC.